Below, one T cell receptor (beta chain) is given with its context. Its specific antigen is unknown. No base qualities exist here, and no much larger clone lies one base off it. The source of the sample is a study of cytomegalovirus exposure and HLA in healthy donors (dated by TCRdb to about 2017). For context, the study as a whole: An earlier analysis of 587 of the donors reported approximately 300 Gb of sequence data and around 110 million unique TCR beta sequences obtained from around 170 million T cells. Roughly 300 gigabases of sequencing data and 70 million to 85 million unique TCR sequences were included in an early release covering roughly 600 HLA-typed donors. Of the approximately 400 genotyped donors, 65% to 90% fell in the genetic ancestry cluster associated with self-reported Caucasian donors. The study aimed to test whether signatures of past pathogen exposure could be identified by cataloging public T cell receptors. Using immunosequencing, the study profiled T cell repertoires from about 620 subjects and related those repertoires to cytomegalovirus serostatus. Besides the first cohort of 550 to 750 subjects, a separate validation cohort made up of over 95 different subjects was used. The study combined high-throughput TCR immunosequencing, statistical association of individual TCRs with disease status, and machine learning to predict cytomegalovirus infection status. In a later analysis, previously published TCR beta repertoires from 600 to 850 donors were re-analyzed and high-resolution HLA genotyping was added so that TCR occurrence patterns could be studied. Rather than drawing on any new phenotypic data, the later analysis identified candidate immune exposures from TCR beta sequences and the way those sequences occurred across donors. An earlier analysis of more than 450 of the donors used high-throughput TCR beta sequencing to judge whether each TCR beta V gene segment behaved as functional or pseudogenic. Donor age, sex, ethnicity and CMV serostatus were compiled alongside the repertoire data. A later genetic analysis used genome-wide SNP genotypes for about 60% of the roughly 700 donors, treating that subset as a discovery cohort. Every discovery cohort repertoire had been produced on one sequencing platform. HLA typing covered class I and class II loci at four-digit resolution. Typing coverage varied by locus: roughly 629-640 donors for A, B, C, DRB1 and DQB1; roughly 500 for DQA1; around 610 for DPA1; fewer than 480 for DPB1. About five DR-DQ haplotypes were handled as single units for association and clustering because linkage in the cohort was strong. Among roughly 400 genotyped donors of the cohort, an average of around 220,000 unique TCR beta nucleotide sequences was sequenced per donor, of which about 18% were non-productive. What the authors observed across the whole study: An association between a missense DCLRE1C variant and V-gene and J-gene trimming of TCR beta chains was found in a later genetic analysis and replicated in an independent cohort. Most TCR sequences were observed very rarely across donors, whereas some public TCRs were present in many individuals. At a false discovery rate of 0.05, a later analysis linked 15,000 to 20,000 TCR beta sequences to specific HLA alleles. The authors suggested that the approach could potentially be generalized to other disease states and immunological phenotypes. In both the original and validation cohorts, the classifier was reported to diagnose cytomegalovirus status with high specificity and sensitivity. Presence/absence analyses assumed roughly uniform sequencing depth across donors, an assumption that may not hold. Because some donors lacked HLA typing at each locus, the association tests relied only on the typed subset. In a later analysis, several top co-occurrence clusters were reported to appear linked to parvovirus B19, influenza, CMV and Epstein-Barr virus. Correlated functional status among segregating V segments might reflect linkage disequilibrium, but an unknown experimental factor could not be ruled out. Because counts were too low, fewer than 20 rarely observed V segments, including chromosome 9 orphons, were excluded from the earlier analysis of 500 to 700 of the donors. In vitro tests confirmed that a few of the cytomegalovirus-associated TCR beta chains recognize cytomegalovirus antigens. When HLA alleles, especially DR and DQ, strongly co-occurred, TCR associations were difficult to assign to individual alleles. The only immune exposure information available for the cohort was CMV serostatus. Because the 87-base-pair reads could not distinguish some IMGT-functional V segments, including TRBV6-2 and TRBV6-3, those segments were excluded. A group of highly shared sequence variants was considered likely to be a technical artifact of the sequencing pipeline. In a later analysis, TCR association rates were found to vary across HLA loci, with the most associated TCRs seen for DRB1 alleles and the fewest for HLA-C alleles. Broadly in line with IMGT annotations, most TCR beta V segments showed up in productive rearrangements about 87% or about 30% of the time in an earlier analysis of around 550 of the donors. A further reported finding was that TCR beta sequences accurately predicted the HLA-A and HLA-B alleles for most subjects in the first cohort. According to a later analysis, most CMV-associated TCR beta chains appeared to be HLA-restricted, and the HLA associations seemed to be driven largely by CMV exposure. In a later analysis, HLA-associated TCR beta chains were found to be more clonally expanded and to have lower generation probabilities than equally common non-associated chains. In a later genetic analysis, fewer N-insertions in productive TCRs were reported among donors in an Asian-associated ancestry cluster than the approximately 670-donor mean. In the study, approximately 150 TCR beta chains were listed as associated with cytomegalovirus. Only TCR beta chains were sequenced in this cohort, and the absence of alpha or paired-chain data limited detectable features.

Library construction relied on the immunoSEQ multiplex PCR assay. The multiplex PCR relied on a mix of 60 forward primers for TCR Vbeta segments and 13 reverse primers for TCR Jbeta segments. The CDR3 region of rearranged TCR beta genes was amplified from genomic DNA with a multiplex PCR assay. Amplified TCR beta libraries were sequenced as 87-base-pair reads on the Illumina HiSeq System. Per the source publication's procedure: Across the 640 or so repertoires, a later analysis counted roughly 84 million unique TCR beta chains, approximately 12 million of which were shared by at least two donors. A nearest-neighbor algorithm error-corrected the raw reads and collapsed the reads into unique sequences, merging closely related sequences to remove PCR and sequencing errors. CDR3 sequences were aligned to IMGT reference sequences to assign V, D and J gene segments. For a sequence to be retained, a match of at least six nucleotides was required to both a V gene segment and a J gene segment. Rearrangements were classified as productive when the CDR3 lacked stop codons and remained in frame with V and J, and all other rearrangements were classified as non-productive. CDR3 was defined by IMGT convention, running from the second conserved V-encoded cysteine to the conserved J-encoded phenylalanine. The earlier analysis of some 550 of the donors excluded any sequence lacking an unambiguous match to a single V gene segment. An earlier analysis of about 600 of the donors called V segments functional above 56.7% productive rearrangements and segregating when the between-donor standard deviation exceeded 5%. A statistical classification framework was developed to diagnose cytomegalovirus status using the catalog of TCR beta chain sequences. In a later analysis, TCR nucleotide sequences were compared against IMGT/GENE-DB human TR gene sequences so that V and J genes could be assigned. In a later analysis, CDR3 sequences and most-parsimonious VDJ recombination scenarios were assigned using the TCRdist pipeline. In a later analysis, each TCR beta chain was defined by its CDR3 amino acid sequence together with its V-gene family, and reads without a unique V-gene family were excluded. As a way to deal with suspected cross-contamination and a sequencing artifact, a later analysis dropped approximately 570 nucleotide sequences that were highly shared and had low generation probability. In a later analysis, a clonal expansion index for each public chain was calculated from normalized within-repertoire ranks of inferred template counts. Generation probabilities in a later analysis came from a VDJ recombination model fitted to out-of-frame rearrangements, and those results were checked against IGoR. Hypergeometric tests were used in a later analysis to score TCR-TCR, TCR-HLA and TCR-CMV co-occurrence, with a repertoire-size bias correction applied to the TCR pairs. In a later analysis, false discovery rates were estimated by permuting HLA or CMV assignments 20 times. In a later analysis, co-occurring TCRs were grouped with DBSCAN, and TCRdist sequence similarity was added when clustering was performed within HLA-allele-positive subsets. Repertoires with fewer than 30,000 or more than 120,000 public chains were left out of co-occurrence clustering, as were about 5 repertoires with anomalous nucleotide sharing. TCRdb provides this immuneACCESS table in a form limited to in-frame rearrangements. Some clones are lacking; in checked studies, under half of them reflect an unresolved V gene, and why the rest are absent is not known. That table gives V, J and clone size, and the DNA gave D and trimming. Counted in this sample were about 130,000 clones; 70% to 85% of them appeared once. 2.5% to 3% of the sample is taken by the ten largest.

Germline trimming amounts to 7 bases on V and 2 bases on J, with 3 as the count of junction bases outside the gene matches. The CDR3, from cysteine to phenylalanine, totals 13 residues. Here the CDR3 DNA is all that survives: 39 bases in frame from base 1. The germline V gene supplies CDR1 MNHNS and CDR2 SASEGT. In total, fewer than 750 healthy bone marrow donors made up the cohort. All cohort members were sampled while nominally healthy, although unrecorded immune exposures were likely present. The donor was CMV seropositive and belonged to the group of around 300 seropositive cohort members. Every donor gave a peripheral blood sample, and the peripheral blood mononuclear cells from that sample were used for TCR beta sequencing. Genomic DNA extraction from the blood cell samples was performed with the Qiagen DNeasy Blood Extraction Kit.

The specimen sequenced was PBMCs. This chain is built from TRBV6-1 and TRBJ2-7; TRBD1 aligns with 9 central bases. This receptor was obtained from a woman between 18 and 29 years old in good health and CMV-seropositive. The CDR3 in this case is CASTRTGAYEQYF. The base sequence is TGTGCCAGCACTCGGACAGGGGCCTACGAGCAGTACTTC.